A single sample gave rise to the 31 T cell receptor beta chains below, sequenced in a study of regulatory T cells in long-lasting Graves disease. Stated time point: newly diagnosed GD, antithyroid drugs for less than 3 months. PBMC-derived RNA was used for the TCR library. HTBI primers from iRepertoire and Arm-PCR of CDR3 regions yielded the TCR beta libraries. TCRdb itself ran the multiplex PCR reads through MiXCR, one entry per CDR3 protein. The table has around 460,000 distinct CDR3 sequences, 14% seen once. This sample was shared with a second study, whose subject was T cells in Graves' hyperthyroidism and ophthalmopathy.

Sample: peripheral blood mononuclear cells (PBMCs), taken at new diagnosis, from a patient treated with antithyroid drugs. The receptors were gathered from a woman aged 45 to 65 with Graves disease.

This clonotype was observed at least ten times. The rearrangement joins TRBV11-2 to TRBJ2-7; weak D call: TRBD1 (6 bases). The CDR3 is 15 amino acids. CDR1 SGHAT and CDR2 FQNNGV come from the germline V gene. V was cut by 3 bases and J by 3 bases, with 15 bases left in between. The CDR3 sequence is CASSFITGRVYEQYF. For the CDR3, the DNA is TGTGCCAGCAGCTTTATAACAGGGCGGGTCTACGAGCAGTACTTC.

This clonotype was counted a few times. A much larger clonotype is one base distant, so this may be a read error. The chain employs TRBV5-5 and TRBJ1-1, with D perhaps matching TRBD1 (5 bases). Per the germline V gene, CDR1 is SGHKS and CDR2 is YYEKEE (reference sequence). The CDR3 is made up of 13 amino acids. CDR3 nucleotides: TGTGCCAGCGGCTTGGGACTGCACACTGAAGCTTTCTTT. Protein product: CASGLGLHTEAFF. The full variable domain, in which reference TRBV5-5 and TRBJ1-1 provide the parts outside the CDR3, is DAGVTQSPTHLIKTRGQQVTLRCSPISGHKSVSWYQQVLGQGPQFIFQYYEKEERGRGNFPDRFSARQFPNYSSELNVNALLLGDSALYLCASGLGLHTEAFFGQGTRLTVV.

Remarks on this clonotype: A much larger clonotype is one base distant, so this may be a read error. This chain joins TRBV24-1 and TRBJ2-1; TRBD2 aligns across 10 bases. Germline assignment: CDR1 KGHDR and CDR2 SFDVKD. After removal of 4 bases from V and 2 bases from J, the junction contained 4 bases not matched to a gene. This CDR3 comprises 16 residues. CDR3 in amino acids: CATSDQSGGAYNEQFF. The CDR3 DNA is TGTGCCACCAGTGACCAAAGCGGGGGGGCCTACAATGAGCAGTTCTTC.

This clonotype was seen ten or more times. CDR3 nucleotide sequence: TGTGCCAGCAGTACATCCCTACCGGGACTAGCGGGGGAAGATACGCAGTATTTT. Translating it yields CASSTSLPGLAGEDTQYF. This chain uses TRBV28 with TRBJ2-3; 14 nucleotides agree with TRBD2. The V gene's germline CDR1 is MDHEN and CDR2 SYDVKM. The CDR3 is 18 amino acids. Trimming at V came to 5 bases and at J to 5 bases, leaving 12 bases not matched to a gene.

The chain joins TRBV24-1 to TRBJ1-2; 9 bases agree with TRBD1. The CDR3 is 14 amino acids. V trimming: 5 bases; J trimming: 7 bases; junction bases outside the gene matches: 7. CDR1 is KGHDR, CDR2 SFDVKD, per germline. CDR3 DNA sequence: TGTGCCACCAGTGCTACCGGGACAGGGCTTGGCTACACCTTC. This sequence encodes CATSATGTGLGYTF.

This clonotype was seen repeatedly, ten times or more. The V and J genes are TRBV11-2 and TRBJ2-1, with a tentative D call TRBD2 (5 bases). V gave up 0 bases and J gave up 1 base, with 13 bases separating them. Looked up from germline, CDR1 is SGHAT and CDR2 is FQNNGV. The CDR3 covers 17 residues. CDR3 bases: TGTGCCAGCAGCTTAGACGGGCTAGCCTCTTCCTACAATGAGCAGTTCTTC. This sequence encodes CASSLDGLASSYNEQFF.

In this sample, this clonotype turned up a few times. V usage is TRBV27 and J usage is TRBJ1-3; TRBD1 is a possible D gene (6 bases). This CDR3 comprises 13 residues. Trimming shortened V by 8 bases and J by 4 bases, and 12 bases separated the two germline ends. Germline loops: CDR1 MNHEY, CDR2 SMNVEV (reference sequence). CDR3 region: CASGRGPGNTIYF. The DNA of the CDR3 is TGTGCCAGCGGCCGGGGGCCGGGAAACACCATATATTTT.

The gene calls are TRBV20-1 and TRBJ2-7; D may be TRBD1 or TRBD2 (9 bases each). CDR1 is DFQATT and CDR2 is SNEGSKA in the germline V gene (reference sequence). The CDR3 contains 16 residues. The V and J ends lost 3 bases and 4 bases respectively, with 22 bases between them. The CDR3 sequence: CSARDRGSSGRYEQYF. The CDR3 nucleotides read TGCAGTGCTAGGGACAGGGGATCAAGCGGGAGGTACGAGCAGTACTTC.

This clonotype was detected only a few times. V is TRBV6-2 or TRBV6-3 and J is TRBJ2-3; 7 bases map to TRBD1. The CDR3 consists of 18 residues. J gave up 4 bases and V 5 bases, and 18 bases lay outside the gene matches. Germline V gives CDR1 MNHEY, CDR2 SVGEGT. This chain's CDR3 is CASSESPRGSSAPDTQYF. The CDR3 DNA sequence: TGTGCCAGCAGTGAGTCCCCCAGGGGGTCATCAGCTCCAGATACGCAGTATTTT.

This clonotype came up many times. The rearrangement uses TRBV12-3 or TRBV12-4 and TRBJ2-5; possibly TRBD2 for D (6 bases). Between the trimmed V and J ends, which lost 3 bases and 1 base, there was a span of 15 bases. CDR3 length: 16 amino acids. The CDR3 region is CASSFFASAIQETQYF. CDR3 nucleotide sequence: TGTGCCAGCAGTTTCTTTGCTAGCGCGATCCAAGAGACCCAGTACTTC.

This clonotype came up many times. The chain is built from TRBV7-9 and TRBJ2-1; 13 bases fit TRBD2. Germline loops: CDR1 SEHNR, CDR2 FQNEAQ (reference sequence). J lost 9 bases, V lost 10 bases, and 21 bases had no gene match. The CDR3 spans 18 residues. The CDR3, as DNA: TGTGCCACCGGAACACCAGCTCCGACTAGCGGGAGGAGTGGTGAGCAGTTCTTC. Protein sequence: CATGTPAPTSGRSGEQFF.

This clonotype was seen many times. The chain uses TRBV5-1 and TRBJ2-7, with D perhaps matching TRBD1 (6 bases). CDR1 and CDR2 (germline): SGHRS, YFSETQ. This CDR3 region has 14 residues. Trimming took 0 bases from V and 7 from J, leaving 14 bases between them. The CDR3 nucleotides read TGCGCCAGCAGCTTGGCGGACAGCCTTCTGGAGCAGTACTTC. Its protein product is CASSLADSLLEQYF.

V and J are TRBV5-1 and TRBJ2-7; TRBD1 matches at 9 bases. CDR1 is SGHRS, CDR2 YFSETQ, per germline. This CDR3 is built from 14 residues. Unmatched junction bases numbered 7, after V lost 3 bases and J lost 6 bases. The CDR3 sequence: CASSSGTGTSEQYF. For the CDR3, the DNA is TGCGCCAGCAGCTCCGGGACAGGGACTTCCGAGCAGTACTTC.

This clonotype has ten or more counts. This rearrangement joins TRBV2 to TRBJ2-1; 9 positions match TRBD2. The CDR3 is made up of 14 amino acids. V lost 6 bases, J lost 6 bases, and 6 bases stayed unmatched. CDR1 is SNHLY and CDR2 is FYNNEI in the germline V gene. CDR3 sequence reads: CASSEREEVNEQFF. The CDR3, as DNA: TGTGCCAGCAGCGAGCGGGAGGAGGTCAATGAGCAGTTCTTC.

The chain joins TRBV7-2 to TRBJ2-7; D remains ambiguous. CDR3 length: 14 residues. Trimming stripped 0 bases from V and 2 bases from J, with 8 bases between. Germline CDR1 SGHTA, CDR2 FQGNSA. The CDR3 is CASSLAPGTYEQYF. CDR3 DNA: TGTGCCAGCAGCTTAGCGCCAGGAACCTACGAGCAGTACTTC.

This clonotype was found many times. The chain employs TRBV11-1 and TRBJ1-4, with a possible D match to TRBD1 (5 bases). The CDR3 totals 14 residues. CDR1 is SGHAT and CDR2 is FQDESV in the germline V gene (reference sequence). The V end was cut by 5 bases, the J end by 5 bases, with 12 bases between. The CDR3 loop reads CASSQTAGNEKLFF. The CDR3 nucleotides are TGTGCCAGCAGCCAGACAGCGGGAAATGAAAAACTGTTTTTT. The variable domain in full, with the rest retrieved from reference TRBV11-1 and TRBJ1-4, is EAEVAQSPRYKITEKSQAVAFWCDPISGHATLYWYRQILGQGPELLVQFQDESVVDDSQLPKDRFSAERLKGVDSTLKIQPAELGDSAMYLCASSQTAGNEKLFFGSGTQLSVL.

The J gene is TRBJ2-7, the V gene TRBV5-5; D possibly corresponds to TRBD2 (6 bases). Trimming removed 0 bases at V and 4 bases at J, with 14 bases between. This CDR3 spans 15 amino acids. CDR1 and CDR2 from the germline V gene are SGHKS and YYEKEE (reference sequence). For the CDR3, the DNA is TGTGCCAGCAGCTTGGTGGGGGGAAATGGTTACGAGCAGTACTTC. Amino acid sequence: CASSLVGGNGYEQYF.

The chain links TRBV9 to TRBJ2-1; 9 bases line up with TRBD1. Germline CDR1 SGDLS, CDR2 YYNGEE. V gave up 4 bases and J gave up 4 bases; unmatched junction bases: 6. This CDR3 has 15 amino acids. The CDR3 here is CASSYRDREYNEQFF. In nucleotides, the CDR3 is TGTGCCAGCAGCTACCGGGACAGGGAGTACAATGAGCAGTTCTTC. Combining the CDR3 with reference TRBV9 and TRBJ2-1 gives the whole variable domain DSGVTQTPKHLITATGQRVTLRCSPRSGDLSVYWYQQSLDQGLQFLIQYYNGEERAKGNILERFSAQQFPDLHSELNLSSLELGDSALYFCASSYRDREYNEQFFGPGTRLTVL.

The chain couples TRBV9 to TRBJ2-7; the match to TRBD2 covers 8 bases. The CDR3 length is 16 residues. Germline loops: CDR1 SGDLS, CDR2 YYNGEE. Germline trimming cut 0 bases from V and 3 bases from J; bases unmatched to any gene: 8. The CDR3 coding sequence is TGTGCCAGCAGCGTAGATGGACTAGCCGACAACTACGAGCAGTACTTC. Residues: CASSVDGLADNYEQYF.

The sample holds many counts of this clonotype. This chain links TRBV5-1 with TRBJ1-1; D might be TRBD1 (5 bases). V lost 2 bases and J lost 1, with 9 bases in between. Germline CDR1 is SGHRS and CDR2 is YFSETQ. This CDR3 has 14 amino acids. CDR3 coding DNA: TGCGCCAGCAGCTTCTCGGGGGAGAACACTGAAGCTTTCTTT. This gives the protein CASSFSGENTEAFF.

The sample holds many counts of this clonotype. V and J are TRBV20-1 and TRBJ2-1; TRBD2 agrees at 9 bases. Germline-derived CDR1 and CDR2 are DFQATT and SNEGSKA (reference sequence). V lost 0 bases, J lost 4 bases, and 10 bases stayed unmatched. The CDR3 totals 17 residues. In nucleotides, the CDR3 is TGCAGTGCTAGAGATAGGGCCAGGCTAGCGGGATACAATGAGCAGTTCTTC. This codes for CSARDRARLAGYNEQFF.

This clonotype has more than one count but fewer than ten. The V call is TRBV12-3 or TRBV12-4, the J call TRBJ2-3; 11 bases fit TRBD1. Losses at the gene ends were 5 bases for V and 0 bases for J; bases not matched to a gene: 16. CDR3 length equals 20 residues. Here the CDR3 DNA reads TGTGCCAGCAGTCCCCTTGCCGGACAGGGGGCTTTGACTAGCACAGATACGCAGTATTTT. Its translation is CASSPLAGQGALTSTDTQYF.

There are a few counts of this clonotype. The chain is built from TRBV5-1 and TRBJ1-5; D perhaps matches TRBD1 (6 bases). The CDR3 runs to 15 residues. Looked up from germline, CDR1 is SGHRS and CDR2 is YFSETQ. V dropped 4 bases and J dropped 4 bases, with 15 bases sitting between them. The CDR3: CASSIGGGENQPQHF. In DNA, the CDR3 is TGCGCCAGCAGCATTGGAGGGGGGGAAAATCAGCCCCAGCATTTT.

There are many counts of this clonotype. The chain links TRBV30 to TRBJ1-3; D uncertain. Trimming pared 1 base from V and 0 bases from J, leaving 10 bases between. Germline values: CDR1 GTSNPN, CDR2 SVGIG (reference sequence). This CDR3 spans 15 amino acids. CDR3 loop: CAWSEGSSSGNTIYF. The CDR3 nucleotides are TGTGCCTGGAGTGAGGGCTCAAGCTCTGGAAACACCATATATTTT. The full variable domain, completed using reference TRBV30 and TRBJ1-3, is SQTIHQWPATLVQPVGSPLSLECTVEGTSNPNLYWYRQAAGRGLQLLFYSVGIGQISSEVPQNLSASRPQDRQFILSSKKLLLSDSGFYLCAWSEGSSSGNTIYFGEGSWLTVV.

This clonotype turned up a few times. This chain uses TRBV7-2 with TRBJ1-6; no reliable D call. The V and J ends lost 6 bases and 7 bases respectively, with 13 bases between them. Per germline, CDR1 SGHTA and CDR2 FQGNSA. The length of the CDR3 is 14 residues. The CDR3 coding sequence is TGTGCCAGCAGACGAGGTCCGGGGAATTCACCCCTCCACTTT. Amino acids: CASRRGPGNSPLHF.

In this sample, this clonotype turned up many times. The V and J genes are TRBV29-1 and TRBJ2-1, with D perhaps TRBD1 (6 bases). V gave up 2 bases and J gave up 8 bases, with 16 bases separating them. Germline V gene data show CDR1 as SQVTM and CDR2 as ANQGSEA. This CDR3 spans 14 amino acids. The CDR3: CSVEYSNRAYEQFF. The CDR3 nucleotides read TGCAGCGTTGAATATTCCAACAGGGCTTATGAGCAGTTCTTC.

This clonotype was seen a handful of times. The V and J genes are TRBV6-2 or TRBV6-3 and TRBJ1-5, with D unresolved. There are 16 residues in the CDR3. Trimming shortened V by 0 bases and J by 4 bases, and 13 bases separated the two germline ends. Germline V gene data show CDR1 as MNHEY and CDR2 as SVGEGT. CDR3 in amino acids: CASSYSPTSGNQPQHF. The CDR3 nucleotides read TGTGCCAGCAGTTACTCGCCCACCAGTGGGAATCAGCCCCAGCATTTT.

The sample holds many counts of this clonotype. V is TRBV3-1 and J is TRBJ1-4; D ambiguous. This CDR3 contains 10 residues. Trimming took off 8 bases at V and 8 bases at J, with 6 bases between the two ends. Germline V gene lookup returns CDR1 LGHDT and CDR2 YNNKEL (reference sequence). CDR3 nucleotides: TGTGCCAGCGGAAGGGAAAAACTGTTTTTT. This translates into CASGREKLFF. The full variable domain, rest sourced from reference TRBV3-1 and TRBJ1-4, is DTAVSQTPKYLVTQMGNDKSIKCEQNLGHDTMYWYKQDSKKFLKIMFSYNNKELIINETVPNRFSPKSPDKAHLNLHINSLELGDSAVYFCASGREKLFFGSGTQLSVL.

This clonotype was found many times. J is TRBJ1-2 and V is TRBV12-3 or TRBV12-4; no clear D gene. The CDR3 consists of 13 residues. V lost 3 bases to trimming and J lost 8 bases, with 13 bases between them. In nucleotides, the CDR3 is TGTGCCAGCAGTTTGGAGGGTTCGAGGGGCTACACCTTC. Its translation is CASSLEGSRGYTF.

To note about this clonotype: Without the conserved terminal phenylalanine or tryptophan, this CDR3 likely stems from a read error. V usage is TRBV11-1 and J usage is TRBJ1-4, with TRBD1 as a possible D gene (6 bases). The CDR3 sequence is 13 residues long. In germline, CDR1 is SGHAT, CDR2 FQDESV (reference sequence). V was trimmed by 2 bases and J by 11 bases, leaving 12 bases between them. CDR3 bases: TGTGCCAGCAGCTTAAGGGACAAAAATAAACTGTTTGTT. Protein sequence: CASSLRDKNKLFV.

V is TRBV2 and J is TRBJ1-4; D possibly corresponds to TRBD1 (5 bases). CDR3 length equals 14 residues. V lost 4 bases, J lost 6 bases, and 12 bases lay in between. Germline assignment: CDR1 SNHLY and CDR2 FYNNEI. The CDR3 loop reads CASSGDRDDEKLFF. The DNA of the CDR3 is TGTGCCAGCAGTGGAGACAGAGACGATGAAAAACTGTTTTTT.